One sample yielded the 30 T cell receptor beta chains listed below, sequenced in a study of graft-versus-host responses after intestinal transplantation. The data were produced by immunoSEQ multiplex PCR, yet TCRdb's version contains in-frame clones alone and is incomplete. The data hold about 110,000 clones, with approximately 94% observed a single time. These receptors have no identified antigens. The sample here was unstimulated CD4+ T cells sorted from spleen or lymph node cells, taken before transplant. All receptors derive from a human donor who was the organ donor for an intestinal transplant.

The chain couples TRBV5-4 to TRBJ1-1; 8 bases line up with TRBD1. With 4 bases clipped from V and 0 bases from J, the junction kept 5 bases outside the gene matches. Germline V gene lookup returns CDR1 SGHNT and CDR2 YYREEE (reference sequence). The CDR3 loop spans 15 amino acids. The CDR3 spells CASSTGGELNTEAFF. DNA of the CDR3: TGTGCCAGCAGCACAGGGGGAGAACTGAACACTGAAGCTTTCTTT.

This clone was picked up one time. J is TRBJ2-3 and V is TRBV10-3; possibly TRBD2 for D (6 bases). Germline-derived CDR1 and CDR2 are ENHRY and SYGVKD. The CDR3 has 14 amino acids. Deletions cut 9 bases from V and 0 bases from J, with 13 bases between. The DNA of the CDR3 is TGTGCCATACGGAGGGACGGTAGCACAGATACGCAGTATTTT. Translation: CAIRRDGSTDTQYF.

The V and J genes are TRBV9 and TRBJ1-2, with 7 bases aligning to TRBD1. This CDR3 is 15 amino acids long. The germline gives CDR1 SGDLS, CDR2 YYNGEE. V lost 0 bases and J lost 0; bases outside the gene matches: 2. Here the CDR3 DNA reads TGTGCCAGCAGCGTAGCAGGGGGGCCTAACTATGGCTACACCTTC. It translates to CASSVAGGPNYGYTF.

The J gene is TRBJ2-5, the V gene TRBV6-5; possible D gene TRBD1, 7 bases. The CDR3 runs 14 residues. CDR1 is MNHEY, CDR2 SVGAGI, per germline. The germline V and J ends were trimmed by 5 bases and 5 bases, with 15 bases remaining between them. CDR3 amino acids: CASSAQGGRETQYF. CDR3 sequence (DNA): TGTGCCAGCAGTGCGCAGGGGGGTCGGGAGACCCAGTACTTC.

This chain uses TRBV4-3 with TRBJ1-2; possibly TRBD1 for D (5 bases). Germline V lookup: CDR1 LGHNA, CDR2 YSLEER. Trimming took off 0 bases at V and 8 bases at J, with 13 bases between the two ends. The CDR3 length is 14 residues. Written as DNA, the CDR3 is TGCGCCAGCAGCCAAGATCGGGGCGAGTTGGGCTACACCTTC. Its protein product is CASSQDRGELGYTF.

Concerning this clone: This sample includes further DNA sequences coding for the same CDR3. The rearrangement uses TRBV28 and TRBJ1-4; perhaps TRBD1 as D (5 bases). This CDR3 spans 13 amino acids. Trimming took 6 bases from V and 8 from J, leaving 13 bases between them. CDR1 MDHEN and CDR2 SYDVKM come from the germline V gene. The CDR3 DNA is TGTGCCAGCAGGGGGGGGGTGGAGGAAAAACTGTTTTTT. It is translated as CASRGGVEEKLFF.

The V gene is TRBV30, the J gene TRBJ2-5, with 15 positions matching TRBD2. CDR1 and CDR2 from the germline V gene are GTSNPN and SVGIG (reference sequence). The V segment lost 0 bases and the J segment 4 bases; nucleotides outside the gene matches: 12. The CDR3 covers 19 residues. The CDR3 loop reads CAWSVPLRWTSGRAETQYF. In DNA, the CDR3 is TGTGCCTGGAGTGTACCCCTGCGATGGACTAGCGGGAGGGCAGAGACCCAGTACTTC.

CDR3 DNA sequence: TGTGCCAGCAGCTTTGGACAGGGGAGGGAGACCCAGTACTTC. Translating it yields CASSFGQGRETQYF. The chain employs TRBV7-2 and TRBJ2-5; 9 nucleotides align to TRBD1. Germline trimming cut 3 bases from V and 5 bases from J; bases unmatched to any gene: 4. The CDR3 length is 14 residues. The V gene's germline CDR1 is SGHTA and CDR2 FQGNSA.

The J gene is TRBJ1-4, the V gene TRBV5-1, with a weak D call TRBD1 (5 bases). Germline lookup yields CDR1 SGHRS and CDR2 YFSETQ. CDR3 length: 14 residues. Trimming removed 5 bases from V and 7 bases from J, with 15 bases in between. The CDR3 loop is CASSSGAPGEKLFF. CDR3 nucleotides: TGCGCCAGCAGTTCTGGGGCTCCGGGTGAAAAACTGTTTTTT.

The J gene is TRBJ2-7, the V gene TRBV7-4; 7 bases fit TRBD1. This CDR3 is built from 15 residues. CDR1 SGHVT and CDR2 SQSDAQ come from the germline V gene. The V and J ends lost 5 bases and 0 bases, in that order; junction bases with no gene match: 7. As DNA, the CDR3 is TGTGCCAGCAGCCACTGTCGGGACAGCTCCTACGAGCAGTACTTC. Protein: CASSHCRDSSYEQYF.

The chain employs TRBV4-3 and TRBJ1-5, with a possible D match to TRBD1 (5 bases). Trimming pared 0 bases from V and 0 bases from J, leaving 9 bases between. The CDR3 runs to 16 residues. CDR1 LGHNA and CDR2 YSLEER come from the germline V gene. The CDR3 DNA is TGCGCCAGCAGCCAAGAGCGGGGCCTTAGCAATCAGCCCCAGCATTTT. Protein sequence: CASSQERGLSNQPQHF.

V and J are TRBV7-8 and TRBJ1-6; 7 nucleotides align to TRBD1. Trimming removed 6 bases from V and 10 bases from J; junction bases left unmatched: 9. CDR1 and CDR2 (germline): SGHVS, FQNEAQ. The CDR3 length is 14 residues. CDR3 residues: CASSFRQGQSPLHF. The CDR3 coding sequence is TGTGCCAGCAGTTTTAGACAGGGTCAATCACCCCTCCACTTT.

The rearrangement uses TRBV6-5 and TRBJ2-7; 7 nucleotides agree with TRBD1. Germline assignment: CDR1 MNHEY and CDR2 SVGAGI. V lost 8 bases to trimming and J lost 4 bases; unmatched junction nucleotides: 5. The CDR3 is 12 residues long. The CDR3 region is CASRDRAYEQYF. Written as DNA, the CDR3 is TGTGCCAGCCGGGACAGAGCATACGAGCAGTACTTC.

This chain links TRBV6-5 with TRBJ2-4; TRBD2 matches 10 bases. CDR1 is MNHEY and CDR2 is SVGAGI in the germline V gene. The trim removed 5 bases at V and 5 bases at J, leaving 3 bases unmatched. The CDR3 consists of 14 residues. CDR3 coding DNA: TGTGCCAGCAGTCAGGGACTAGCGCAAAACATTCAGTACTTC. Amino acid sequence: CASSQGLAQNIQYF.

This sequence joins TRBV21-1 and TRBJ2-1; TRBD2, as called in the table, went unchecked against the DNA. TRBV21-1 is a recognized pseudogene. The CDR3 is 13 residues long. The CDR3 protein is CASSPTLVDEQFF. CDR3 coding DNA: TGTGCCAGCAGCCCTACGTTAGTCGATGAGCAGTTCTTC.

The CDR3 reads CASSIGGKYTEAFF. The CDR3, as DNA: TGTGCCAGTAGTATTGGGGGGAAATACACTGAAGCTTTCTTT. This chain connects TRBV19 to TRBJ1-1, with D perhaps TRBD1 (5 bases). Trimming cost V 3 bases and J 3 bases, with 11 bases left between them. Germline CDR1 reads LNHDA; CDR2 reads SQIVND (reference sequence). This CDR3 has 14 residues.

The chain employs TRBV6-5 and TRBJ1-1; TRBD1 agrees at 7 bases. V dropped 6 bases and J dropped 1; count of bases not matched to a gene: 2. Germline CDR1 is MNHEY and CDR2 is SVGAGI. This CDR3 has 13 residues. CDR3 sequence reads: CASRGTENTEAFF. In DNA, the CDR3 is TGTGCCAGCAGGGGGACAGAGAACACTGAAGCTTTCTTT.

The chain combines TRBV5-4 with TRBJ2-3; D is possibly TRBD1 (6 bases). The CDR3 has 14 residues. The germline V and J ends were trimmed by 0 bases and 8 bases, with 13 bases remaining between them. Germline V gene sequence: CDR1 SGHNT, CDR2 YYREEE (reference sequence). DNA of the CDR3: TGTGCCAGCAGCTTGGGTGGTAGGGGGTCTACGCAGTATTTT. It yields the protein CASSLGGRGSTQYF.

This chain uses TRBV13 with TRBJ2-3; D is ambiguous. Trimming removed 2 bases from V and 4 bases from J, with 10 bases in between. The CDR3 spans 14 residues. Germline assignment: CDR1 PRHDT and CDR2 FYEKMQ (reference sequence). The DNA of the CDR3 is TGTGCCAGCAGCTTATGGTTAAGCCCAGATACGCAGTATTTT. Encoded protein: CASSLWLSPDTQYF.

A single count supports this clone. The same CDR3 arises from other DNA sequences in this sample as well. V and J are TRBV28 and TRBJ1-4, with D uncertain. Germline V CDR1 and CDR2: MDHEN, SYDVKM. V dropped 5 bases and J dropped 7 bases, with 8 bases sitting between them. CDR3 length: 12 amino acids. CDR3 DNA sequence: TGTGCCAGCAGTCTACAAGGTGAAAAACTGTTTTTT. Protein: CASSLQGEKLFF.

V is TRBV12-5 and J is TRBJ1-1, with D uncertain. Germline V CDR1 and CDR2: LGHNT, FRNRAP. V lost 1 base and J lost 0, with 15 bases in between. The CDR3 contains 17 residues. This chain's CDR3 is CASGLGKTSHMNTEAFF. The CDR3 DNA reads TGTGCTAGTGGTTTGGGCAAAACCTCTCATATGAACACTGAAGCTTTCTTT.

The chain carries TRBV7-2 and TRBJ1-2; the D gene is possibly TRBD1 (6 bases). Germline loops: CDR1 SGHTA, CDR2 FQGNSA. The V gene lost 0 bases and the J gene lost 5 bases, with 10 bases spanning the gap. The CDR3 consists of 14 residues. CDR3 DNA: TGTGCCAGCAGCTTAGCAGGGGGGAATTATGGCTACACCTTC. It specifies CASSLAGGNYGYTF.

The chain is built from TRBV4-2 and TRBJ2-1; 13 bases align to TRBD2. Germline V gives CDR1 LGHNA, CDR2 YNFKEQ. The CDR3 runs to 17 residues. V dropped 2 bases and J dropped 9; count of bases not matched to a gene: 10. This CDR3 reads CASSQRKGLAGTGEQFF. CDR3 coding DNA: TGTGCCAGCAGCCAAAGGAAGGGACTAGCGGGAACTGGTGAGCAGTTCTTC.

The chain employs TRBV6-5 and TRBJ1-2; unclear D gene. Deletions cut 2 bases from V and 6 bases from J, with 10 bases between. The CDR3 extends over 13 amino acids. Germline V lookup: CDR1 MNHEY, CDR2 SVGAGI. The CDR3 DNA reads as TGTGCCAGCAGTTACGCCAGGCTCAATGGCTACACCTTC. Its protein product is CASSYARLNGYTF.

This chain uses TRBV7-9 with TRBJ2-7; D gene ambiguous. V was cut by 5 bases and J by 12 bases, with 17 bases left in between. The germline V gene has CDR1 SEHNR and CDR2 FQNEAQ (reference sequence). The CDR3 sequence is 12 residues long. The CDR3 sequence: CASSHDGSEWYF. In DNA, the CDR3 is TGTGCCAGCAGCCATGACGGCTCAGAGTGGTACTTC.

J is TRBJ1-2 and V is TRBV30; D ambiguous. Germline assignment: CDR1 GTSNPN and CDR2 SVGIG (reference sequence). There are 12 residues in the CDR3. Trimming left V 0 bases short and J 5 bases short, with 7 bases between. In DNA form, the CDR3 reads TGTGCCTGGAGTGTACGATCGTATGGCTACACCTTC. This translates into CAWSVRSYGYTF.

The chain carries TRBV4-2 and TRBJ2-3; 12 bases agree with TRBD2. J gave up 1 base and V 4 bases, and 3 bases lay outside the gene matches. Germline CDR1 and CDR2: LGHNA and YNFKEQ. The length of the CDR3 is 16 residues. The CDR3 region has the DNA TGTGCCAGCAGCCTTAGGACTAGCGGGGGCACAGATACGCAGTATTTT. Protein product: CASSLRTSGGTDTQYF.

The chain has TRBV5-1 and TRBJ1-2, with no clear D. V lost 0 bases and J 2 bases, leaving 11 bases between the germline ends. The germline CDR1 and CDR2 sequences are SGHRS and YFSETQ. This CDR3 is built from 15 residues. The CDR3 loop is CASSLGSHGNYGYTF. CDR3 in DNA: TGCGCCAGCAGCTTGGGTAGTCACGGCAACTATGGCTACACCTTC.

V gene TRBV5-1 combines with J gene TRBJ2-7, with TRBD2 matching over 15 bases. Germline V CDR1 and CDR2: SGHRS, YFSETQ. Germline trimming cut 2 bases from V and 3 bases from J; bases unmatched to any gene: 18. This CDR3 region has 21 residues. CDR3 residues: CASSFEPPSPGTSGRIYEQYF. For the CDR3, the DNA is TGCGCCAGCAGCTTCGAACCCCCAAGTCCCGGGACTAGCGGGAGGATCTACGAGCAGTACTTC.

The gene calls are TRBV4-2 and TRBJ2-7; TRBD1 is a possible D gene (5 bases). Germline V CDR1 and CDR2: LGHNA, YNFKEQ. CDR3 length: 16 residues. V gave up 4 bases and J gave up 2 bases, with 18 bases separating them. Here the CDR3 reads CASSPRWGDWTYEQYF. CDR3 DNA: TGTGCCAGCAGCCCCCGTTGGGGCGATTGGACCTACGAGCAGTACTTC.